This T cell receptor beta chain originates from a study of blood T cell repertoires in COVID-19. In the study overall: Italy, Spain and the United States were the sources of the convalescent and acute COVID-19 samples. Sample material is recorded as cDNA or gDNA derived from T cells, B-cell-depleted T cells, or PBMCs.

Germline trimming cut 1 base from V and 6 bases from J; bases unmatched to any gene: 4. Per germline, CDR1 SGHVS and CDR2 FQNEAQ. There are 15 residues in the CDR3. Per the original methods: Using reference gene primer amplification, nucleated cell counts were estimated. Sequencing was performed with immunoSEQ multiplex PCR; in TCRdb, only in-frame clones are kept and a portion is missing. V and J calls and clone size are given by that table; D and trimming were obtained from the DNA. The table includes 380,000 or so clones, roughly 90% detected once. The sequenced sample was PBMCs or T cells enriched from blood (not recorded which). The V gene is TRBV7-8, the J gene TRBJ2-2, with 8 bases identical to TRBD2. This clonotype originated in a woman aged 30 to 39 with acute COVID-19. CDR3 DNA sequence: TGTGCCAGCAGCTTAGGCGGGGGGTTCCCCGGGGAGCTGTTTTTT. This gives the protein CASSLGGGFPGELFF.